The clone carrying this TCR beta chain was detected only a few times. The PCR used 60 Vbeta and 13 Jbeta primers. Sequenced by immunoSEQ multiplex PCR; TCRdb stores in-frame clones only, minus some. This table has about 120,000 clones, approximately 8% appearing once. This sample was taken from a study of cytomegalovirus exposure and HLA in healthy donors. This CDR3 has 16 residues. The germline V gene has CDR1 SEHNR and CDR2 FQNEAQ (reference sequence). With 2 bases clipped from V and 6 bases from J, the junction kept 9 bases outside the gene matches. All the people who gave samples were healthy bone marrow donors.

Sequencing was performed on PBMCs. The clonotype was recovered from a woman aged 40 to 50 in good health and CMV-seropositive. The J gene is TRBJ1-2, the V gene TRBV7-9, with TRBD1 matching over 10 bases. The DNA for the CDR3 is TGTGCCAGCAGCTTACGGACCTCGACAGGGGGCAATGGCTACACCTTC. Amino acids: CASSLRTSTGGNGYTF.